This TCR beta chain is drawn from a study of cytomegalovirus exposure and HLA in healthy donors. Overall study context: Most genotyped donors, 65% to 85% of around 370, had Caucasian-associated genetic ancestry.

Study observations and caveats: Based on reports, TCR beta sequences accurately predicted HLA-A and HLA-B alleles for most subjects. Using the classifier, cytomegalovirus status was reportedly diagnosed with high specificity and sensitivity.

PCR employed 60 Vbeta and 13 Jbeta primers. Authors' methods: An analysis that came later counted 80 million or so unique TCR beta chains, approximately 12 million shared. Assay used: immunoSEQ multiplex PCR; TCRdb lists only in-frame clones, some missing. D and trimming were read from the DNA, whereas the V and J calls and clone size are those reported in that table. Its table records roughly 64,000 clones. Concerning this clone: Antigen specificity is unknown.

Sequencing was carried out using PBMCs. This sequence originates from a woman between 18 and 30 years old in good health and CMV-seronegative.

The CDR3 nucleotides read TGTGCCAGCACCCCGTTATTCGACATAAACTATGGCTACACCTTC. This translates into CASTPLFDINYGYTF. The rearrangement uses TRBV27 and TRBJ1-2; D is uncertain. Germline lookup yields CDR1 MNHEY and CDR2 SMNVEV (reference sequence). The germline V and J ends were trimmed by 7 bases and 2 bases, with 17 bases remaining between them. The CDR3 totals 15 residues.